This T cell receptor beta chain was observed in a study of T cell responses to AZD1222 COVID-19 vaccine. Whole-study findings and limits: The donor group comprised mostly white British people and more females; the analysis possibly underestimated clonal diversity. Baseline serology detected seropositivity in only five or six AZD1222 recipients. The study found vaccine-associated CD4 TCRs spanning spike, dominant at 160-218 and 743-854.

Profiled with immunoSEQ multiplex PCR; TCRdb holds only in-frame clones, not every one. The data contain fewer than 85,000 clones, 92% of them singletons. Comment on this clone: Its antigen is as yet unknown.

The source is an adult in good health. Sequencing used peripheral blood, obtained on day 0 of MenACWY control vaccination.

The CDR3 nucleotides read TGTGCCAGCAGTCTCGGGTCCCGAGGAGCTACGCAGTATTTT. Its translation is CASSLGSRGATQYF. The chain links TRBV6-2 or TRBV6-3 to TRBJ2-3; no firm D call. Germline-derived CDR1 and CDR2 are MNHEY and SVGEGT. This CDR3 is 14 amino acids long. Trimming cost V 5 bases and J 8 bases, with 17 bases left between them.